The clone carrying this T cell receptor (beta chain) was seen only a few times. Produced via immunoSEQ multiplex PCR; TCRdb's table is partial and in-frame only. Of a few hundred thousand clones in the sample, 70% to 75% were seen once. This sample was taken from a study of shared clonotypes between healthy human individuals. The CDR3 loop spans 14 amino acids. CDR1 is MDHEN, CDR2 SYDVKM, per germline. The V end was cut by 6 bases, the J end by 4 bases, with 14 bases between. The TCR comes from a man aged 30-40 years in good health. The sample was memory CD4+ T cells sorted from blood. Subset given: CD45RA-negative fraction. V gene TRBV28 combines with J gene TRBJ2-3; TRBD2 is a possible D gene (5 bases). This CDR3 is CASSYDPRADTQYF. The CDR3 coding sequence is TGTGCCAGCAGCTATGACCCGCGGGCAGATACGCAGTATTTT.